The subject of this entry is one T cell receptor beta chain. Its antigen remains unidentified. The data stem from a study of cytomegalovirus exposure and HLA in healthy donors. On the study more broadly: The early release's HLA-typed donors yielded tens of millions of unique TCRs.

The CDR3 totals 15 residues. Germline V gene data show CDR1 as LNHDA and CDR2 as SQIVND (reference sequence). V shed 7 bases and J 2 bases; nucleotides not matched to a gene: 8. The PCR used 60 Vbeta and 13 Jbeta primers. Profiling relied on immunoSEQ multiplex PCR, and the TCRdb table lists in-frame clones only, not all of them. The sample has over 200,000 clones; around 80% are singletons. Overall study results and limits: In a later analysis, across HLA loci, associated TCR counts were highest for DRB1, lowest for HLA-C. Analysis was carried out at a later point, and it linked a missense DCLRE1C variant to TCR beta V- and J-gene trimming. Accurate HLA-A and HLA-B prediction from TCR beta sequences was reported for most subjects.

The rearrangement joins TRBV19 to TRBJ1-5; 7 bases fit TRBD1. The sequence was obtained from a male donor in good health and CMV-seronegative. Source material: PBMCs. The CDR3 sequence: CASTAQGQGNQPQHF. CDR3 in DNA: TGTGCCAGTACAGCCCAAGGACAGGGCAATCAGCCCCAGCATTTT.